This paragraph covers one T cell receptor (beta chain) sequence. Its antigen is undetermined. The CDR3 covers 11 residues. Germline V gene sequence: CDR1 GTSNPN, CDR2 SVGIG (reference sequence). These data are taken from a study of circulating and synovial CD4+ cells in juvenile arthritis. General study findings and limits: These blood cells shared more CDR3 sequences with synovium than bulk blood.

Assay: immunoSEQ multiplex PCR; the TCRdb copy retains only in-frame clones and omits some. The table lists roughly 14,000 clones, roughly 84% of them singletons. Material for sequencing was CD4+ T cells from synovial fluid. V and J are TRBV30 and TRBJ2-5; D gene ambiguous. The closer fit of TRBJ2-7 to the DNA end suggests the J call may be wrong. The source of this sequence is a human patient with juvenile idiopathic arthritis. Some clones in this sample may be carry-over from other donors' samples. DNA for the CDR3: TGTGCCTGGAGTGCCCTTAGCGAGCAGTACTTC. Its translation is CAWSALSEQYF.